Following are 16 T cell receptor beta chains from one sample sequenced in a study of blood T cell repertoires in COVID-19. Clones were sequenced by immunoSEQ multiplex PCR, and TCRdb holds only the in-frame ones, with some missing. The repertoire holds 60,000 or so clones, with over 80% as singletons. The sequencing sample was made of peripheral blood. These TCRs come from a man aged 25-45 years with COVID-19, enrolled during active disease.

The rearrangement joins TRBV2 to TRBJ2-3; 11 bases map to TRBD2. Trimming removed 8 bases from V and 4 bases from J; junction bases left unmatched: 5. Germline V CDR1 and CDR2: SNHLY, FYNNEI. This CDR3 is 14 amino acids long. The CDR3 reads CASPISGRADTQYF. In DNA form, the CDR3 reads TGTGCCAGCCCTATTAGCGGGAGGGCAGATACGCAGTATTTT.

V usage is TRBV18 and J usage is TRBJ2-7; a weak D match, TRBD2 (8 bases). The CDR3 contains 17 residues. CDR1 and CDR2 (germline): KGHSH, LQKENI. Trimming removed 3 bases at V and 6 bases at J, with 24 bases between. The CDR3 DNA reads TGTGCCAGCTCACCTCCTACTCCGGGACTAGGGGGCGCCGAGCAGTACTTC. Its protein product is CASSPPTPGLGGAEQYF.

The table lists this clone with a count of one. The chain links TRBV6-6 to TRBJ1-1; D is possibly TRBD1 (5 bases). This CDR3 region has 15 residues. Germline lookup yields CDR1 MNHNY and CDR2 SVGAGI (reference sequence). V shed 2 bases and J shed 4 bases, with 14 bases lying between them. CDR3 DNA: TGTGCCAGCAGTTACGGGGGGAGGAGTGGCACTGAAGCTTTCTTT. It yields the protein CASSYGGRSGTEAFF.

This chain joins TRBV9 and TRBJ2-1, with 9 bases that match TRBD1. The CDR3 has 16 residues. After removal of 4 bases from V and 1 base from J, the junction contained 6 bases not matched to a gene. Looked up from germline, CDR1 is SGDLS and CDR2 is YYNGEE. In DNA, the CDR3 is TGTGCCAGCAGCCCTCGACAGGGGGTATCCTACAATGAGCAGTTCTTC. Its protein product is CASSPRQGVSYNEQFF. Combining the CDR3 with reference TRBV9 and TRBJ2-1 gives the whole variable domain DSGVTQTPKHLITATGQRVTLRCSPRSGDLSVYWYQQSLDQGLQFLIQYYNGEERAKGNILERFSAQQFPDLHSELNLSSLELGDSALYFCASSPRQGVSYNEQFFGPGTRLTVL.

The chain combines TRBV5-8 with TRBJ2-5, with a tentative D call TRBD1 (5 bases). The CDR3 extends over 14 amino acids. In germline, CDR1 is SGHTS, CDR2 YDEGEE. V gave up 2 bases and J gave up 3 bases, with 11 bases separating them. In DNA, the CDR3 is TGTGCCAGCAGCTTAGCGTCACAGGAAGAGACCCAGTACTTC. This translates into CASSLASQEETQYF.

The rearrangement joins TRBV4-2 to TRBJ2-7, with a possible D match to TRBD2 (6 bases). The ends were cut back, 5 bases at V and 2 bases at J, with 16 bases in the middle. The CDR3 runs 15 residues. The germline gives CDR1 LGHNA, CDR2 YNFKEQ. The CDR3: CASSSSGGATYEQYF. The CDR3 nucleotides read TGTGCCAGCAGCTCTTCAGGAGGGGCAACCTACGAGCAGTACTTC.

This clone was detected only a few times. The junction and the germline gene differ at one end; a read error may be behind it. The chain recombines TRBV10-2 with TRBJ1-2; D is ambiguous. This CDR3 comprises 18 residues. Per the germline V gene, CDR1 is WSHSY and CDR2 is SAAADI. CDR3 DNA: TGCGCCAGCAGTGATCCTCGCGGCAGCCACTATCTCGACTACACCTTACGGTTC. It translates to CASSDPRGSHYLDYTLRF.

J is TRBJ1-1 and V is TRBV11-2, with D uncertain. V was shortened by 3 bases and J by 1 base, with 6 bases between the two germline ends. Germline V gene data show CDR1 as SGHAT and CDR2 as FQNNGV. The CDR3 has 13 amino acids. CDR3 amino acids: CASSFSPNTEAFF. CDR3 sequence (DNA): TGTGCCAGCAGCTTCTCCCCGAACACTGAAGCTTTCTTT.

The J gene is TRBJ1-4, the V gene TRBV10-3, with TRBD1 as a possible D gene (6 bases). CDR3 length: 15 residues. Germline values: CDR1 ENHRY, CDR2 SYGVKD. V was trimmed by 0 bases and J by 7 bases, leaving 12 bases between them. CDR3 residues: CAISESGYRAEKLFF. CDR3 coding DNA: TGTGCCATCAGTGAGTCAGGGTACAGGGCTGAAAAACTGTTTTTT.

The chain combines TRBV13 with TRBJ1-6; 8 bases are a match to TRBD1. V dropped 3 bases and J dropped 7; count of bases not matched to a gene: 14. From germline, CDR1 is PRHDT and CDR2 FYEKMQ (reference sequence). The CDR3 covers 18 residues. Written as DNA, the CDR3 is TGTGCCAGCAGCTTTCGCTCCCCTGGGACAGGTCCAAATTCACCCCTCCACTTT. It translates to CASSFRSPGTGPNSPLHF.

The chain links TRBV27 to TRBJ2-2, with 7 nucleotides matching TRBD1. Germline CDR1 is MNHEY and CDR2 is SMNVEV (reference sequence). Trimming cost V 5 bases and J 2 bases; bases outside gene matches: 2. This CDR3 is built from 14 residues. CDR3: CASSGTVNTGELFF. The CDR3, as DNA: TGTGCCAGCAGTGGGACAGTTAACACCGGGGAGCTGTTTTTT.

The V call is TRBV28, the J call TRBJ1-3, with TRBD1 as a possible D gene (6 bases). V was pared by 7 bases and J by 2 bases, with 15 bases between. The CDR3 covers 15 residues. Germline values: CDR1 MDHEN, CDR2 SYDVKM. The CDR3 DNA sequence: TGTGCCAGCACTGGGGGCGGAGTGACTGGAAACACCATATATTTT. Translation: CASTGGGVTGNTIYF.

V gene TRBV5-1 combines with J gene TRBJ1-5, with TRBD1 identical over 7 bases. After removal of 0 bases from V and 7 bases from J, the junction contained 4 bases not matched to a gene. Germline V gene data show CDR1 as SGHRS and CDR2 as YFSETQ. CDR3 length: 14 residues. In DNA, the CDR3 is TGCGCCAGCAGCTTGGGACAGGGAGGACAGCCCCAGCATTTT. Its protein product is CASSLGQGGQPQHF. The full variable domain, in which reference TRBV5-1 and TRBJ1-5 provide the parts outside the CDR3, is KAGVTQTPRYLIKTRGQQVTLSCSPISGHRSVSWYQQTPGQGLQFLFEYFSETQRNKGNFPGRFSGRQFSNSRSEMNVSTLELGDSALYLCASSLGQGGQPQHFGDGTRLSIL.

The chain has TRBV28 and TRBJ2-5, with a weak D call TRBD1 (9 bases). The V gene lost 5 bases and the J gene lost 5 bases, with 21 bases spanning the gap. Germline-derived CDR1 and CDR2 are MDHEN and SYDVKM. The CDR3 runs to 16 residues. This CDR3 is CASSQTGGGRSETQYF. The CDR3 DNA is TGTGCCAGCAGTCAAACAGGGGGCGGGAGGTCGGAGACCCAGTACTTC. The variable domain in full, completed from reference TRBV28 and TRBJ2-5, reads DVKVTQSSRYLVKRTGEKVFLECVQDMDHENMFWYRQDPGLGLRLIYFSYDVKMKEKGDIPEGYSVSREKKERFSLILESASTNQTSMYLCASSQTGGGRSETQYFGPGTRLLVL.

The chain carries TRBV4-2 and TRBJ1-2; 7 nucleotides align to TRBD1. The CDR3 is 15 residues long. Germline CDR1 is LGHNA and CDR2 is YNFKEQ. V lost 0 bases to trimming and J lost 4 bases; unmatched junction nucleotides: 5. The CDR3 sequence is CASSQDGQGGYGYTF. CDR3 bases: TGTGCCAGCAGCCAAGATGGTCAGGGGGGCTATGGCTACACCTTC.

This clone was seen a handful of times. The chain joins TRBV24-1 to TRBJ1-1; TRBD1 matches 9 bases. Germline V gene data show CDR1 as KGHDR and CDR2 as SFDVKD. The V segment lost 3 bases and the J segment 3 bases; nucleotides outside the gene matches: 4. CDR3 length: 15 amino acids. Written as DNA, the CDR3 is TGTGCCACCAGTGATGACAGGGGGGCGGACACTGAAGCTTTCTTT. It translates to CATSDDRGADTEAFF.